Below are 9 T cell receptor beta chains sequenced from a single sample in a study of tumor and adjacent non-tumor tissue in lung cancer. Three rounds of nested PCR, following a modified ARM-PCR protocol, produced the TCRbeta library. TCRdb passed the multiplex PCR reads through MiXCR, listing each CDR3 protein once. The table has roughly 220,000 distinct CDR3 sequences, 70% to 75% seen once. RNA was extracted from bulk tissue without any cell sorting. The specimen was lung tumor tissue. The receptors shown here come from a man aged 60 to 75 with non-small cell lung cancer.

The genes are TRBV6-5 and TRBJ2-7, with TRBD2 matching over 7 bases. This CDR3 is 16 amino acids long. The J segment lost 2 bases and the V segment lost 1 base, leaving 8 bases of the junction unmatched. Germline assignment: CDR1 MNHEY and CDR2 SVGAGI. In DNA form, the CDR3 reads TGTGCCAGCAGTTACTGGTCTAGCGGAGTCACCTACGAGCAGTACTTC. Translated, it gives CASSYWSSGVTYEQYF.

For this clonotype: A much larger clone is a single base away; this may be a read error. The chain couples TRBV5-6 to TRBJ2-6, with 10 positions matching TRBD1. Germline CDR1 is SGHDT and CDR2 is YYEEEE. The CDR3 totals 16 residues. As DNA, the CDR3 is TGTACCAGCAGCCAGAGAGGGACAGGGGTTGCCAACGTCCTGACTTTC. It translates to CTSSQRGTGVANVLTF.

This clonotype was detected ten times or more. The chain carries TRBV4-1 and TRBJ2-3; 10 bases are shared with TRBD2. CDR1 MGHRA and CDR2 YSYEKL come from the germline V gene. The CDR3 totals 14 residues. V shed 4 bases and J 6 bases; nucleotides not matched to a gene: 4. In DNA form, the CDR3 reads TGCGCCAGCAGCCCAGGGACTAGCGAGGATACGCAGTATTTT. Translating it yields CASSPGTSEDTQYF.

A remark on this clonotype: One end of the junction does not line up with germline, which may come from a read error. The CDR3 DNA reads as TGTGCCACCAGCCAAGAAGGGACAGGGTCTTTAAGGGGTGGCTACACCTTC. This codes for CATSQEGTGSLRGGYTF. V and J are TRBV4-3 and TRBJ1-2, with TRBD1 matching 9 bases. The CDR3 contains 17 residues. CDR1 is LGHNA and CDR2 is YSLEER in the germline V gene.

On this clonotype: Because it lacks the conserved phenylalanine or tryptophan at the end, this CDR3 is likely a read error. DNA of the CDR3: TGCAGTGCCCCAGGACCGGGAAACACCATATATCTT. Its protein product is CSAPGPGNTIYL. The chain couples TRBV20-1 to TRBJ1-3; no clear D. The V and J ends lost 6 bases and 4 bases respectively, with 10 bases between them. Looked up from germline, CDR1 is DFQATT and CDR2 is SNEGSKA (reference sequence). This CDR3 region has 12 residues.

Note on this clonotype: The final CDR3 position lacks the conserved phenylalanine or tryptophan, pointing to a likely read error. The DNA is omitted, as the CDR3 cannot be located on it reliably, and the CDR3 follows TCRdb's listing. J is TRBJ2-1 and V is TRBV20-1; whether TRBD1, the table's D call, matches the DNA was not checked. CDR1 is DFQATT, CDR2 SNEGSKA, per germline (reference sequence). The CDR3 totals 13 residues, both ends included. The CDR3 here is CSASRELNNEQLL.

Comments on this clonotype: Germline and junction disagree at one end, which may indicate a read error. The rearrangement links TRBV13 to TRBJ2-3; D might be TRBD1 (5 bases). Germline-derived CDR1 and CDR2 are PRHDT and FYEKMQ (reference sequence). This CDR3 contains 13 residues. The CDR3 spells CASSRTETDMQYF. The CDR3 DNA is TGTGCCAGCAGCCGCACGGAGACAGATATGCAGTATTTT.

Points on this clonotype: The germline gene is not matched at one end of the junction; a read error may be the cause. The genes are TRBV4-2 and TRBJ1-3; D call uncertain. Per the germline V gene, CDR1 is LGHNA and CDR2 is YNFKEQ. The CDR3 runs 16 residues. The chain's CDR3 is CASSRTTRPGGNTICF. CDR3 coding DNA: TGTGCCAGCAGCCGGACGACGCGTCCGGGAGGAAACACCATATGTTTT.

The rearrangement joins TRBV20-1 to TRBJ2-7, with 9 bases matching TRBD2. Germline values: CDR1 DFQATT, CDR2 SNEGSKA (reference sequence). The CDR3 runs 13 residues. V shed 6 bases, J shed 5 bases, and the junction held 8 bases outside the gene matches. CDR3 DNA sequence: TGCAGTGCCGGCCCAGCGGGAGGAGACGAGCAGTACTTC. It specifies CSAGPAGGDEQYF.